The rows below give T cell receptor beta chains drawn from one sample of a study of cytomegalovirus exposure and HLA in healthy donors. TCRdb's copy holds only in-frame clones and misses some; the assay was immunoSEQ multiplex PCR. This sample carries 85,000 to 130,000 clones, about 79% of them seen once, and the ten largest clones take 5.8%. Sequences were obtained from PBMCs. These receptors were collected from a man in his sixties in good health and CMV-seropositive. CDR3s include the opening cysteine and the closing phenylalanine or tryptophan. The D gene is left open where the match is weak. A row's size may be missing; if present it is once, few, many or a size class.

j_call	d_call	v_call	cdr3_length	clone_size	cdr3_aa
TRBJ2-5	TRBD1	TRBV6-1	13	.	CASRGQGEETQYF
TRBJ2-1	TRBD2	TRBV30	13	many	CAGSSGDYNEQFF
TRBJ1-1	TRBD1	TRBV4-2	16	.	CASSLPRGPSYTEAFF
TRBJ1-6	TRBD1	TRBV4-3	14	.	CASSVTGGSSPLHF
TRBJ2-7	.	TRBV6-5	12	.	CASTGVGYEQYF
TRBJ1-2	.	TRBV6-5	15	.	CASSPKVYPGYGYTF
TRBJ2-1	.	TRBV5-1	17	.	CASSLSTGGGSHNEQFF
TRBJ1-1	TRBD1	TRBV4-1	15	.	CASSQGDRVRTEAFF
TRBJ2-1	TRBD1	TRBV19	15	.	CASSTPGTGSDEQFF
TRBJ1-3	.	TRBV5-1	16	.	CASSLNQVASGNTIYF
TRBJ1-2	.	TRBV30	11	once	CAWSPSYGYTF
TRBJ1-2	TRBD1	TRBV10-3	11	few	CAIDRGDGYTF
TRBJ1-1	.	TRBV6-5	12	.	CASRSLNTEAFF
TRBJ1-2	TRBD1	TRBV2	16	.	CASSEALTGANYGYTF
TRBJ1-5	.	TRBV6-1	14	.	CASSGKWSNQPQHF
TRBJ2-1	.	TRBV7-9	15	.	CASSRAGATYNEQFF
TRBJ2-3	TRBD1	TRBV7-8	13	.	CASSLDRGDTQYF
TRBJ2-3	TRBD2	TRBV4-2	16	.	CASSQEALAVPDTQYF
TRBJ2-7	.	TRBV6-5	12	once	CASMGSSYEQYF
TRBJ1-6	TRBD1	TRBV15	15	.	CATSRDQGARPPLHF
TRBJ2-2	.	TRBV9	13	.	CASSGMRGGELFF
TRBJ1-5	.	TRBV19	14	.	CASGREVSNQPQHF
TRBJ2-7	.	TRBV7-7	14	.	CASSPRDSSYEQYF
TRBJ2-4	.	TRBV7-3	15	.	CASSPGGATGNIQYF
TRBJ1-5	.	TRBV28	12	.	CASSFPSWPQHF
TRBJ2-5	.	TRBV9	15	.	CASSAPGTSQETQYF
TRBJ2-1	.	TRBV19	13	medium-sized	CASSIVGGIEQFF
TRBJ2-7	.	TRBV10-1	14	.	CASSPGGPVGEQYF
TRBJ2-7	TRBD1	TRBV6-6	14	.	CASSPGTGDYEQYF
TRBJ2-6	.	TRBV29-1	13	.	CSVDKSGANVLTF
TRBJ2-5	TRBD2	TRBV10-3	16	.	CAISDGASGGRGTQYF
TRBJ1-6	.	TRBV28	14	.	CASSLRVGSSPLHF
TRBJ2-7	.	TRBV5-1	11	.	CASSLASEQYF
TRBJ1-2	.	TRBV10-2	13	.	CASTESVVYGYTF
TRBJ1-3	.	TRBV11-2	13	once	CASSLDRRHTIYF
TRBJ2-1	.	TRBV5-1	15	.	CASSFTGPSYNEQFF
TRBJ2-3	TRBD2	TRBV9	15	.	CASNKAGVGTDTQYF
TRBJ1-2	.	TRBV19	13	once	CATHSGRAHGYTF
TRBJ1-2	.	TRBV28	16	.	CALRTSEGDPEYGYTF
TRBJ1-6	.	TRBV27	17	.	CASSSHRARGGNSPLHF
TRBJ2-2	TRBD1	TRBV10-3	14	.	CAIRGQGASGELFF
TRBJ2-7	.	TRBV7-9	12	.	CASSLVANEQYF
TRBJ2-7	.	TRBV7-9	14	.	CASSLGRAPHEQYF
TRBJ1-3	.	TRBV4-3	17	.	CASSQDVGRDSGNTIYF
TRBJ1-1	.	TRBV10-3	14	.	CAIRQGLPNTEAFF
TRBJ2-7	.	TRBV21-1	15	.	CASSKGAGTSYEQYF
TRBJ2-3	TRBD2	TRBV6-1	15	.	CASSGAGRTGVTQYF
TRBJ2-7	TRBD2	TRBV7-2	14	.	CASSLGAGSYEQYF
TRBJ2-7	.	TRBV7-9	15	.	CASSLGSVQSYEQYF
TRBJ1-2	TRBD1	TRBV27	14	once	CASTAWTGGYGYTF
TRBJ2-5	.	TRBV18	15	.	CASSPPAGIQETQYF